This T cell receptor (beta chain) was obtained from a study of post-analysis software for immune sequencing data. Study-level points and caveats: The authors found that F measure strongly co-clustered same-batch samples. The study found TRBV5-6, TRBV5-1 and TRBV20-1 among a few TRBV segments more frequent in patients than controls.

Only a few counts were recorded for this clonotype. Its antigen is unknown. CDR3 length: 15 amino acids. In germline, CDR1 is MNHEY, CDR2 SMNVEV (reference sequence). Tagging with unique molecular identifiers was a feature of the TCR beta cDNA libraries. TCRdb ran MiXCR on the PCR reads and lists one entry per CDR3 protein. The sample lists 650,000 to 850,000 distinct CDR3 sequences; about 45% were seen once. This sequence was found in a girl aged 5-17 years with multiple sclerosis. The gene calls are TRBV27 and TRBJ2-4; D gene uncertain. The J call is uncertain, as TRBJ2-7 better fits the DNA end. Sequenced sample: blood. CDR3 in amino acids: CASSLQPRPLYEQYF. CDR3 coding DNA: TGTGCCAGCAGTCTACAGCCCCGTCCCCTATACGAGCAGTACTTC.